The clone carrying this TCR beta chain turned up a few times. Antigen unknown. A read error may explain this, as a much larger clone is one base away. TCRdb reprocessed the RT-PCR reads with MiXCR, giving one entry per CDR3 protein. Of 450,000 to 600,000 distinct CDR3 sequences in the sample, about 8% were seen once. The CDR3 is made up of 13 amino acids. V was shortened by 7 bases and J by 1 base, with 10 bases between the two germline ends. The data were taken from a study of response to subunit inactivated influenza vaccine. Points from the study as a whole: Few new T cells, the authors suggested, are recruited by each seasonal influenza vaccination.

The clonotype originates from a man aged 45 to 70 who received an inactivated influenza vaccine. The rearrangement links TRBV12-3 or TRBV12-4 to TRBJ1-1; D is perhaps TRBD1 (6 bases). This specimen consisted of PBMCs from blood, obtained roughly 24 months after vaccination. The CDR3 spells CASIPDRNTEAFF. For the CDR3, the DNA is TGTGCCAGCATCCCGGACAGGAACACTGAAGCTTTCTTT.